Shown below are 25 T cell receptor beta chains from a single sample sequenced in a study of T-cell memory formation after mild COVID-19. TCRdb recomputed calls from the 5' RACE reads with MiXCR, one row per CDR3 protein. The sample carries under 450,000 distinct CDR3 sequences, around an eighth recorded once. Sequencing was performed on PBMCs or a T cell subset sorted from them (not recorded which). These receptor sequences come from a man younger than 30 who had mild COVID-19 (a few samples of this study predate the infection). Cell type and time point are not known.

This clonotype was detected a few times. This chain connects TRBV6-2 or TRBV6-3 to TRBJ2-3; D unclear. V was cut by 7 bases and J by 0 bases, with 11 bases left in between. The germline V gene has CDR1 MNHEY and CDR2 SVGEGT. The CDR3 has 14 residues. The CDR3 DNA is TGTGCCAGCATGGGCAGCCTGAGCACAGATACGCAGTATTTT. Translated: CASMGSLSTDTQYF.

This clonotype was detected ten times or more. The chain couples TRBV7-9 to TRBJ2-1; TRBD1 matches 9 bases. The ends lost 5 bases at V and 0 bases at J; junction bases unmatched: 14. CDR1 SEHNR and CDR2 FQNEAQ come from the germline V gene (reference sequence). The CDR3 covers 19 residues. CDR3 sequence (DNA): TGTGCCAGCAGCGACTCGACAGGGGGATCGAGAAGCTCCTACAATGAGCAGTTCTTC. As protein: CASSDSTGGSRSSYNEQFF.

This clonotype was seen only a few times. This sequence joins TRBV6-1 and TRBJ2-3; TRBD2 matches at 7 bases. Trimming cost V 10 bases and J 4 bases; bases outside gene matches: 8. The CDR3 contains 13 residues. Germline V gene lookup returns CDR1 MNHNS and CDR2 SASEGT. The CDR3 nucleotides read TGTGCCACGGAGGAGCGGGGTGCAGATACGCAGTATTTT. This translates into CATEERGADTQYF.

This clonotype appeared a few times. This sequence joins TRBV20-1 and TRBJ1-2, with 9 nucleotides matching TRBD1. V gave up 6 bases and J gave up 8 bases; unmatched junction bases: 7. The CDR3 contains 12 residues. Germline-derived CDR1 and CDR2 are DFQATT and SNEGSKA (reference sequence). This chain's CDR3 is CSAVQGAQGYTF. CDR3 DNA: TGCAGTGCAGTACAGGGGGCCCAAGGCTACACCTTC.

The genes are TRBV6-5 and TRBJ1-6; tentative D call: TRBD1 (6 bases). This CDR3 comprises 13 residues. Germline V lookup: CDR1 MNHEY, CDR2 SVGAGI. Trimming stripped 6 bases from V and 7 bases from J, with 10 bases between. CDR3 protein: CASSDRRNSPLHF. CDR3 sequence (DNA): TGTGCCAGCAGCGACAGGAGGAATTCACCCCTCCACTTT.

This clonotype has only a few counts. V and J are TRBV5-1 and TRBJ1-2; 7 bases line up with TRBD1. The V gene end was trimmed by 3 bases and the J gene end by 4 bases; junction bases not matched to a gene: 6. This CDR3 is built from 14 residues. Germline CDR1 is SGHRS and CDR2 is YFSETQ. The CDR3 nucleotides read TGCGCCAGCAGCTCAACAGGGGACGGCTATGGCTACACCTTC. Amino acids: CASSSTGDGYGYTF.

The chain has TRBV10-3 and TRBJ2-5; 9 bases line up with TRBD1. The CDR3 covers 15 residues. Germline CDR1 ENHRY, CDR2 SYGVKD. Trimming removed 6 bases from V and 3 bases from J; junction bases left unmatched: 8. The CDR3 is CAIRAGTGLKETQYF. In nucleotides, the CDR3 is TGTGCCATCAGAGCCGGGACAGGGTTGAAAGAGACCCAGTACTTC.

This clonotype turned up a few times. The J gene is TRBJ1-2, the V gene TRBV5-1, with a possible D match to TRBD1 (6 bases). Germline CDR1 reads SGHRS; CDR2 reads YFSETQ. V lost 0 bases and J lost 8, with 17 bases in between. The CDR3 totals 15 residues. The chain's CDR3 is CASSLDRVAIGGYTF. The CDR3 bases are TGCGCCAGCAGCTTGGACAGGGTCGCGATCGGGGGCTACACCTTC.

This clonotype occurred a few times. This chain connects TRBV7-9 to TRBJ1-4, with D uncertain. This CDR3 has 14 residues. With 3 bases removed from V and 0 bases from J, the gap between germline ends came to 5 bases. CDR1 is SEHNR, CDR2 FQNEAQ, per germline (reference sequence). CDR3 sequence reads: CASSLTSTNEKLFF. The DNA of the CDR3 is TGTGCCAGCAGCTTGACCTCAACTAATGAAAAACTGTTTTTT.

The CDR3, as DNA: TGTGCCAGCTCACAGACAGTAACCTACGAGCAGTACGTC. Its translation: CASSQTVTYEQYV. This rearrangement joins TRBV18 to TRBJ2-7; maybe TRBD1 (5 bases). The CDR3 length is 13 residues. V was clipped by 4 bases and J by 2 bases, with 9 bases between them. The germline V gene has CDR1 KGHSH and CDR2 LQKENI.

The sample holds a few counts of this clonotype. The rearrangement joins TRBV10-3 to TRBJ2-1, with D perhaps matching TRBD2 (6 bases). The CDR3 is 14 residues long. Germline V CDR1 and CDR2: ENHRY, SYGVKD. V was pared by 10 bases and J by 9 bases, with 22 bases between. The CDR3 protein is CATGRDLAGGEQFF. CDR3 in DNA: TGTGCCACCGGCCGGGACTTGGCAGGAGGTGAGCAGTTCTTC.

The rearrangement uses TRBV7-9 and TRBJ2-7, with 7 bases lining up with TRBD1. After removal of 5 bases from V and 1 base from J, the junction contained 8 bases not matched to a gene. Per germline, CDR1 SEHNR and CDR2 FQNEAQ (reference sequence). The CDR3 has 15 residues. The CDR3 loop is CASSSDREISYEQYF. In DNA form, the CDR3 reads TGTGCCAGCAGCAGTGACAGGGAGATTTCCTACGAGCAGTACTTC.

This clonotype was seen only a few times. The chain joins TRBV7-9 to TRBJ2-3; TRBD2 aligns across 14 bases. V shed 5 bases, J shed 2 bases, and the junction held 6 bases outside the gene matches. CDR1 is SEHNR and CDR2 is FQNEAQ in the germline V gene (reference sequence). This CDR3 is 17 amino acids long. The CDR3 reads CASSAGLAGDYTDTQYF. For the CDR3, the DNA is TGTGCCAGCAGCGCGGGACTAGCGGGGGATTACACAGATACGCAGTATTTT.

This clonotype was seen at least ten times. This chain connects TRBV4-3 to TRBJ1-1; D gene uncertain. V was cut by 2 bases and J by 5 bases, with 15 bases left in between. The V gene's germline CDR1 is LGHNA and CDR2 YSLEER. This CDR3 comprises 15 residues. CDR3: CASSQRLEGGTEAFF. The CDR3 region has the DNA TGCGCCAGCAGCCAAAGGTTGGAGGGCGGGACTGAAGCTTTCTTT.

CDR3 sequence reads: CASSLRGSGAEAFF. CDR3 sequence (DNA): TGTGCCAGCAGCTTGCGAGGGTCGGGGGCTGAAGCTTTCTTT. The chain uses TRBV5-6 and TRBJ1-1, with a weak D call TRBD1 (5 bases). Germline CDR1 is SGHDT and CDR2 is YYEEEE. The V gene lost 1 base and the J gene lost 6 bases, with 13 bases spanning the gap. This CDR3 has 14 residues.

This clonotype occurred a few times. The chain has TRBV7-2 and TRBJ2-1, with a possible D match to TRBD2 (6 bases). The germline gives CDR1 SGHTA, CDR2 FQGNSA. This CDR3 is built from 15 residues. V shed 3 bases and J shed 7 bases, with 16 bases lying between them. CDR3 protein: CASSLLTGRGNEQFF. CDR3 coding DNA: TGTGCCAGCAGCTTGTTAACGGGCCGGGGGAATGAGCAGTTCTTC.

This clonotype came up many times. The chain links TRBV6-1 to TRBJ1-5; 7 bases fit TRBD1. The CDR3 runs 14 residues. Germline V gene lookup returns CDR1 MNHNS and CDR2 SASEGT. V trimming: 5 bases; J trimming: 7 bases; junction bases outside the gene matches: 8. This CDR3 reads CASSQTGQEQPQHF. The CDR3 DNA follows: TGTGCCAGCAGTCAGACAGGGCAGGAACAGCCCCAGCATTTT.

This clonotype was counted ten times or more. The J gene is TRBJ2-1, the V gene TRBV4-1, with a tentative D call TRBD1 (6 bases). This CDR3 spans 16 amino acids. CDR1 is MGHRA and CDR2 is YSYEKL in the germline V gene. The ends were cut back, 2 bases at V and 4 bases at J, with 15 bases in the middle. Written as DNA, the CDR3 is TGCGCCAGCAGCCAAAGGGAGACAGGAGAGTACAATGAGCAGTTCTTC. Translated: CASSQRETGEYNEQFF.

In DNA, the CDR3 is TGTGCCAGCAGCCCTAGAAGGGGCCTATCTCCCTATGGCTACACCTTC. Its protein is CASSPRRGLSPYGYTF. The chain joins TRBV11-2 to TRBJ1-2; D may be TRBD1 (5 bases). Germline values: CDR1 SGHAT, CDR2 FQNNGV. The CDR3 contains 16 residues. V was cut by 5 bases and J by 4 bases, with 20 bases left in between. The full variable domain, with the rest looked up from reference TRBV11-2 and TRBJ1-2, is EAGVAQSPRYKIIEKRQSVAFWCNPISGHATLYWYQQILGQGPKLLIQFQNNGVVDDSQLPKDRFSAERLKGVDSTLKIQPAKLEDSAVYLCASSPRRGLSPYGYTFGSGTRLTVV.

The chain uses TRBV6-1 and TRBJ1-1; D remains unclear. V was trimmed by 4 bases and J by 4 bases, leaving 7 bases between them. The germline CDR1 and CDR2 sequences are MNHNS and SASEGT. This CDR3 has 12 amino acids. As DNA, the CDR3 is TGTGCCAGCAGTGCACTCCCCACTGAAGCTTTCTTT. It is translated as CASSALPTEAFF.

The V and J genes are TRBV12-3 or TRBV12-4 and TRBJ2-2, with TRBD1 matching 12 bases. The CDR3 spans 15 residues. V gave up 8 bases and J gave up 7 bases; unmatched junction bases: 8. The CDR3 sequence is CASRTGDRGLGELFF. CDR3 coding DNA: TGTGCCAGCCGCACAGGGGACAGGGGGCTCGGGGAGCTGTTTTTT.

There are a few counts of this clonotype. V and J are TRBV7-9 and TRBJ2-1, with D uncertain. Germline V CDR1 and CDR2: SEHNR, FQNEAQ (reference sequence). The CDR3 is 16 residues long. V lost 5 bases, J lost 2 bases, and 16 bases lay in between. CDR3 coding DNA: TGTGCCAGCAGCCCTCATAAGGGAACCGCCTACAATGAGCAGTTCTTC. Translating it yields CASSPHKGTAYNEQFF.

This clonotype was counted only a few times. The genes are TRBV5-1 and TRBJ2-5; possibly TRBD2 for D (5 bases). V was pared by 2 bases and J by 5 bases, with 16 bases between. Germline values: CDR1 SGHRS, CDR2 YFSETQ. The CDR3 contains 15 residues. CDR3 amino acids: CASSFSVRGIETQYF. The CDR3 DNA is TGCGCCAGCAGCTTTTCGGTGAGAGGGATTGAGACCCAGTACTTC.

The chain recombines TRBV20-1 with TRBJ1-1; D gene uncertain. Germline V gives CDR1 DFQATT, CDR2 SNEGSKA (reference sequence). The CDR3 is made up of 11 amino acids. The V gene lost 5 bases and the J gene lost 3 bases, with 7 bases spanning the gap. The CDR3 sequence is CSAPVDTEAFF. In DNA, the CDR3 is TGCAGTGCTCCAGTGGACACTGAAGCTTTCTTT.

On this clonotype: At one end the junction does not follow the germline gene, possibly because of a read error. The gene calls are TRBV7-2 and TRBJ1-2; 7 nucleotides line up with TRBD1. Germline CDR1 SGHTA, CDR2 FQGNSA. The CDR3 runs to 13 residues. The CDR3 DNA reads TGTGCCAGAAGCTCGGGACAGCCCTATGGCTACACCTTC. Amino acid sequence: CARSSGQPYGYTF.